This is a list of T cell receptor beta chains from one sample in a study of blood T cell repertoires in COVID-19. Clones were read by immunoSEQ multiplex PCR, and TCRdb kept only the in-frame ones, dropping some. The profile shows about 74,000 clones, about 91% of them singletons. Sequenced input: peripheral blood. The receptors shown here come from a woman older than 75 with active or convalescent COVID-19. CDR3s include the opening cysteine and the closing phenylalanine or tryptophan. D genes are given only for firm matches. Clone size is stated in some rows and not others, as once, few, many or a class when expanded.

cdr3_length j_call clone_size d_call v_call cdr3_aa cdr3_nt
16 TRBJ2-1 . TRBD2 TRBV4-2 CASSTRPSGGNNEQFF TGTGCCAGCAGCACAAGACCTAGCGGGGGGAACAATGAGCAGTTCTTC
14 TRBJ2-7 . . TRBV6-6 CASSSGDHSYEQYF TGTGCCAGCAGTTCGGGGGACCACTCCTACGAGCAGTACTTC
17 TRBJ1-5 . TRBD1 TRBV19 CASSTPRDRASNQPQHF TGTGCCAGTAGTACCCCTCGGGACAGGGCAAGCAATCAGCCCCAGCATTTT
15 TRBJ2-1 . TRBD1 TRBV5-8 CASSLRTGGKNEQFF TGTGCCAGCAGCTTGAGGACAGGGGGCAAAAATGAGCAGTTCTTC
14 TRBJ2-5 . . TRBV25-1 CASSEYMGDETQYF TGTGCCAGCAGTGAATATATGGGAGACGAGACCCAGTACTTC
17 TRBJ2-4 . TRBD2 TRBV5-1 CASSRSGLAGVADIQYF TGCGCCAGCAGTCGCTCAGGACTAGCGGGAGTTGCGGACATTCAGTACTTC
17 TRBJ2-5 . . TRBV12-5 CASGLVTAGPGIETQYF TGTGCTAGTGGTTTGGTAACCGCGGGGCCGGGGATAGAGACCCAGTACTTC
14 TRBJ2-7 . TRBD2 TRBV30 CAWAKWEGNYEQYF TGTGCCTGGGCCAAGTGGGAGGGAAACTACGAGCAGTACTTC
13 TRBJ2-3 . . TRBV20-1 CSASLASTDTQYF TGCAGTGCTAGTTTAGCTAGCACAGATACGCAGTATTTT
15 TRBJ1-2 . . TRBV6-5 CASSRTLEGGYGYTF TGTGCCAGCAGCCGTACCCTGGAGGGTGGGTATGGCTACACCTTC
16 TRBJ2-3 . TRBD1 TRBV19 CASSIAPQGATDTQYF TGTGCCAGTAGTATCGCCCCCCAGGGGGCGACAGATACGCAGTATTTT
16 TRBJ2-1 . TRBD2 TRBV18 CASSPAWGGDNNEQFF TGTGCCAGCTCACCAGCCTGGGGGGGGGATAACAATGAGCAGTTCTTC
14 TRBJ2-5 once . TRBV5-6 CASSFLETEETQYF TGTGCCAGCAGCTTTCTAGAGACAGAAGAGACCCAGTACTTC